Below, one TCR beta chain is given with its context. The entry originates in a study of control samples from healthy donors and cancer patients. Germline loops: CDR1 SGHVS, CDR2 FQNEAQ. With V trimmed by 0 bases and J by 5 bases, 16 bases remained unmatched. This CDR3 contains 20 residues. Clones were read by immunoSEQ multiplex PCR, and TCRdb kept only the in-frame ones, dropping some. The data show roughly 49,000 clones, roughly 90% seen once. The chain has TRBV7-8 and TRBJ2-1, with TRBD2 identical over 10 bases. The clonotype originates from a man aged 50-60 years with head and neck cancer. The sequenced sample was PBMCs. The CDR3 bases are TGTGCCAGCAGCTTAGCAAGGACTAGCGGCCGATTTACTTCACACAATGAGCAGTTCTTC. This translates into CASSLARTSGRFTSHNEQFF. Drawing the rest from reference TRBV7-8 and TRBJ2-1, the complete variable domain is GAGVSQSPRYKVAKRGQDVALRCDPISGHVSLFWYQQALGQGPEFLTYFQNEAQLDKSGLPSDRFFAERPEGSVSTLKIQRTQQEDSAVYLCASSLARTSGRFTSHNEQFFGPGTRLTVL.